Presented here are 24 T cell receptor beta chains from one specimen sequenced in a study of blood T cell repertoires in COVID-19. The protocol was immunoSEQ multiplex PCR, while the TCRdb copy is restricted to in-frame clones and leaves out a portion. Seen here are about 99,000 clones, approximately 84% observed once, and the top ten hold around a quarter. The sequenced sample consisted of peripheral blood. The receptors come from a man between 60 and 70 years old with acute or convalescent COVID-19.

This chain's CDR3 is CASSAGSTGAGEQFF. CDR3 in DNA: TGTGCCAGCAGCGCCGGGTCCACGGGAGCAGGGGAGCAGTTCTTC. The V and J genes are TRBV9 and TRBJ2-1, with D tentatively TRBD2 (6 bases). The CDR3 covers 15 residues. V dropped 3 bases and J dropped 10 bases, with 20 bases sitting between them. Germline loops: CDR1 SGDLS, CDR2 YYNGEE.

This chain connects TRBV4-1 to TRBJ2-1; 9 nucleotides match TRBD2. The germline gives CDR1 MGHRA, CDR2 YSYEKL. The V gene end was trimmed by 1 base and the J gene end by 4 bases; junction bases not matched to a gene: 5. The CDR3 covers 16 residues. CDR3 in DNA: TGCGCCAGCAGCCAAGTGGGTAGCGGGGGATACAATGAGCAGTTCTTC. This gives the protein CASSQVGSGGYNEQFF.

The DNA for the CDR3 is TGTGCCAGCAGGTCACAGGGGGATCAGCCCCAGCATTTT. Residues: CASRSQGDQPQHF. The rearrangement joins TRBV12-3 or TRBV12-4 to TRBJ1-5, with TRBD1 matching over 8 bases. The CDR3 consists of 13 residues. V shed 6 bases, J shed 5 bases, and the junction held 3 bases outside the gene matches.

This chain connects TRBV11-2 to TRBJ1-1; D is perhaps TRBD1 (5 bases). Germline-derived CDR1 and CDR2 are SGHAT and FQNNGV. The CDR3 consists of 16 residues. Deletions cut 3 bases from V and 1 base from J, with 15 bases between. The CDR3 DNA is TGTGCCAGCAGCTTCGTGGCAGGGAGGGCGAACACTGAAGCTTTCTTT. Residues: CASSFVAGRANTEAFF.

The J gene is TRBJ2-5, the V gene TRBV27; TRBD2 is a possible D gene (6 bases). Germline CDR1 is MNHEY and CDR2 is SMNVEV (reference sequence). This CDR3 has 15 amino acids. The V end lost 4 bases, the J end lost 5 bases, and 17 bases lay between the germline ends. The DNA of the CDR3 is TGTGCCAGCAGTTCCATGGAGGGCGGATCGGAGACCCAGTACTTC. It translates to CASSSMEGGSETQYF.

V and J are TRBV7-9 and TRBJ2-7; 10 bases match TRBD1. This CDR3 is built from 14 residues. With 5 bases clipped from V and 5 bases from J, the junction kept 6 bases outside the gene matches. Germline-derived CDR1 and CDR2 are SEHNR and FQNEAQ (reference sequence). The CDR3 spells CASSARDRGNEQYF. CDR3 DNA: TGTGCCAGCAGCGCCCGGGACAGGGGTAACGAGCAGTACTTC.

The rearrangement joins TRBV11-2 to TRBJ2-7, with TRBD2 matching 7 bases. Trimming at V came to 8 bases and at J to 1 base, leaving 11 bases not matched to a gene. The CDR3 is 15 amino acids. Germline V lookup: CDR1 SGHAT, CDR2 FQNNGV. The CDR3 sequence is CASGAGTISSYEQYF. CDR3 DNA sequence: TGTGCCAGCGGGGCCGGGACTATATCTTCCTACGAGCAGTACTTC.

The chain is built from TRBV12-3 or TRBV12-4 and TRBJ2-7; D is perhaps TRBD2 (6 bases). V was shortened by 6 bases and J by 6 bases, with 15 bases between the two germline ends. The CDR3 has 13 amino acids. The CDR3 loop reads CASRILGGGEQYF. CDR3 DNA sequence: TGTGCCAGCAGGATCCTGGGGGGAGGCGAGCAGTACTTC.

The chain employs TRBV19 and TRBJ2-1; TRBD1 aligns across 7 bases. Per germline, CDR1 LNHDA and CDR2 SQIVND (reference sequence). This CDR3 is built from 12 residues. J was trimmed by 2 bases and V by 10 bases; bases with no gene match: 2. The CDR3 loop is CATGGTYNEQFF. CDR3 nucleotide sequence: TGTGCCACAGGGGGAACCTACAATGAGCAGTTCTTC. Full variable domain (remainder filled in from reference TRBV19 and TRBJ2-1): DGGITQSPKYLFRKEGQNVTLSCEQNLNHDAMYWYRQDPGQGLRLIYYSQIVNDFQKGDIAEGYSVSREKKESFPLTVTSAQKNPTAFYLCATGGTYNEQFFGPGTRLTVL.

The table lists this clone with a few counts. The chain has TRBV5-1 and TRBJ1-6; possibly TRBD1 for D (5 bases). V lost 0 bases to trimming and J lost 9 bases, with 19 bases between them. CDR3 size: 17 residues. The germline V gene encodes CDR1 SGHRS and CDR2 YFSETQ. The CDR3 bases are TGCGCCAGCAGCTTGGGTATACAGCAAAGGGGTTCTTCACCCCTCCACTTT. It codes for CASSLGIQQRGSSPLHF.

V is TRBV7-2 and J is TRBJ1-1, with D perhaps matching TRBD1 (5 bases). The V gene's germline CDR1 is SGHTA and CDR2 FQGNSA. Between the trimmed V and J ends, which lost 5 bases and 8 bases, there was a span of 15 bases. This CDR3 spans 13 amino acids. CDR3 nucleotides: TGTGCCAGCAGCCTCCTGCAGGGATCCGAAGCTTTCTTT. Translation gives CASSLLQGSEAFF.

J is TRBJ1-1 and V is TRBV20-1; no reliable D call. The CDR3 loop spans 15 amino acids. Per germline, CDR1 DFQATT and CDR2 SNEGSKA (reference sequence). The ends were cut back, 3 bases at V and 0 bases at J, with 14 bases in the middle. The CDR3 sequence: CSASRGELMNTEAFF. The CDR3 DNA sequence: TGCAGTGCTAGTAGAGGTGAGCTCATGAACACTGAAGCTTTCTTT.

The chain is built from TRBV5-6 and TRBJ2-3; no firm D call. The germline CDR1 and CDR2 sequences are SGHDT and YYEEEE. V lost 5 bases and J lost 3, with 13 bases in between. The CDR3 sequence is 14 residues long. CDR3 bases: TGTGCCAGCAGACATGTTCAGACTACAGATACGCAGTATTTT. It yields the protein CASRHVQTTDTQYF.

This chain uses TRBV5-5 with TRBJ2-7; D unclear. Germline loops: CDR1 SGHKS, CDR2 YYEKEE (reference sequence). V was shortened by 0 bases and J by 4 bases, with 5 bases between the two germline ends. The CDR3 consists of 12 residues. DNA for the CDR3: TGTGCCAGCAGCTTGGCCCTGTACGAGCAGTACTTC. It specifies CASSLALYEQYF.

The rearrangement uses TRBV9 and TRBJ1-6; unclear D gene. Germline CDR1 is SGDLS and CDR2 is YYNGEE. V was pared by 1 base and J by 6 bases, with 8 bases between. The CDR3 has 14 residues. The CDR3 nucleotides read TGTGCCAGCAGCGTAACAGCCCTTAATTCACCCCTCCACTTT. Translation gives CASSVTALNSPLHF.

V and J are TRBV7-6 and TRBJ2-7; 10 nucleotides agree with TRBD2. From germline, CDR1 is SGHVS and CDR2 FNYEAQ. CDR3 size: 16 residues. The V gene end was trimmed by 5 bases and the J gene end by 6 bases; junction bases not matched to a gene: 13. The CDR3 region is CASSPLRPSGSSEQYF. The DNA for the CDR3 is TGTGCCAGCAGCCCCCTGAGGCCTAGCGGGAGTAGCGAGCAGTACTTC.

V usage is TRBV5-1 and J usage is TRBJ1-5; D remains unclear. This CDR3 is built from 15 residues. V lost 1 base and J lost 3, with 11 bases in between. Germline assignment: CDR1 SGHRS and CDR2 YFSETQ. Here the CDR3 reads CASSLSGGYNQPQHF. The CDR3 DNA sequence: TGCGCCAGCAGCTTGTCTGGAGGATACAATCAGCCCCAGCATTTT. The full variable domain, its missing parts supplied by reference TRBV5-1 and TRBJ1-5, is KAGVTQTPRYLIKTRGQQVTLSCSPISGHRSVSWYQQTPGQGLQFLFEYFSETQRNKGNFPGRFSGRQFSNSRSEMNVSTLELGDSALYLCASSLSGGYNQPQHFGDGTRLSIL.

The chain is built from TRBV7-2 and TRBJ2-1, with D unresolved. The V end was cut by 1 base, the J end by 8 bases, with 6 bases between. The CDR3 consists of 12 residues. Germline CDR1 is SGHTA and CDR2 is FQGNSA. The CDR3 sequence is CASSLVFYEQFF. The CDR3, as DNA: TGTGCCAGCAGCTTAGTATTCTATGAGCAGTTCTTC.

This clone appeared a few times. This chain connects TRBV29-1 to TRBJ1-2; D perhaps matches TRBD1 (6 bases). The V end lost 5 bases, the J end lost 4 bases, and 29 bases lay between the germline ends. The V gene's germline CDR1 is SQVTM and CDR2 ANQGSEA. This CDR3 has 18 residues. This CDR3 is CSVLVRAGEGNGRYGYTF. The DNA for the CDR3 is TGCAGCGTTTTAGTTAGAGCAGGGGAGGGAAATGGGCGCTATGGCTACACCTTC.

To note about this clone: At one of its ends the junction is not consistent with the germline gene, which may arise from a read error. The chain combines TRBV7-7 with TRBJ2-3; TRBD2 matches 9 bases. This CDR3 is built from 15 residues. Germline CDR1 SSHAT, CDR2 FNYEAQ (reference sequence). The CDR3 DNA is TGTGCTAGCAGCTTAGGCGGGAGGGCCGAAGATACGCAGTATTTT. Protein: CASSLGGRAEDTQYF. The whole variable domain, remainder taken from reference TRBV7-7 and TRBJ2-3, is GAGVSQSPRYKVTKRGQDVTLRCDPISSHATLYWYQQALGQGPEFLTYFNYEAQPDKSGLPSDRFSAERPEGSISTLTIQRTEQRDSAMYRCASSLGGRAEDTQYFGPGTRLTVL.

This chain links TRBV18 with TRBJ1-5; possible D gene TRBD1, 5 bases. V lost 5 bases to trimming and J lost 5 bases, with 10 bases between them. The length of the CDR3 is 13 residues. Germline CDR1 KGHSH, CDR2 LQKENI. The CDR3 sequence is CASSSGQYQPQHF. DNA of the CDR3: TGTGCCAGCTCATCCGGACAATATCAGCCCCAGCATTTT.

The chain combines TRBV7-2 with TRBJ1-2; 7 bases align to TRBD1. The CDR3 sequence is 13 residues long. Germline V gene lookup returns CDR1 SGHTA and CDR2 FQGNSA. The trim removed 5 bases at V and 4 bases at J, leaving 4 bases unmatched. The CDR3 loop is CASSPDRAYGYTF. The CDR3 DNA sequence: TGTGCCAGCAGCCCCGACAGGGCCTATGGCTACACCTTC.

The V call is TRBV6-1, the J call TRBJ2-5; TRBD2 agrees at 7 bases. The J segment lost 5 bases and the V segment lost 1 base, leaving 10 bases of the junction unmatched. This CDR3 spans 16 amino acids. Germline loops: CDR1 MNHNS, CDR2 SASEGT. The CDR3 region is CASSEGQGGSWETQYF. The CDR3, as DNA: TGTGCCAGCAGTGAAGGGCAGGGAGGGTCGTGGGAGACCCAGTACTTC.

The chain links TRBV20-1 to TRBJ2-5; perhaps TRBD2 as D (5 bases). The length of the CDR3 is 11 residues. The germline V gene encodes CDR1 DFQATT and CDR2 SNEGSKA (reference sequence). Trimming cost V 5 bases and J 5 bases, with 9 bases left between them. The CDR3 reads CSAHSGETQYF. In DNA form, the CDR3 reads TGCAGTGCTCATTCGGGGGAGACCCAGTACTTC.